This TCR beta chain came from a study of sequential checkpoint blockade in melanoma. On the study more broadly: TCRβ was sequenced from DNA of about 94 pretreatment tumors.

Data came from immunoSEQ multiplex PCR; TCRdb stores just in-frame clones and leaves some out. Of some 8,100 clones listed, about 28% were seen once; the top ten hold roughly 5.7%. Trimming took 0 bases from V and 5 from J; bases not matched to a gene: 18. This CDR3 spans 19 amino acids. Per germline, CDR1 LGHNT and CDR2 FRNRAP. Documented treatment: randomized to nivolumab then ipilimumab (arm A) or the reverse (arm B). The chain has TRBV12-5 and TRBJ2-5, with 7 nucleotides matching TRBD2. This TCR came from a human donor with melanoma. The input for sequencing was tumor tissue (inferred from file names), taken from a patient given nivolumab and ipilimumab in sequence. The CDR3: CASGLVGFMREGLTETQYF. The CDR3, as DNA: TGTGCTAGTGGTTTGGTAGGATTCATGAGGGAGGGCCTTACCGAGACCCAGTACTTC.